Below are 6 T cell receptor beta chains sequenced from a single sample in a study of regulatory T cells in long-lasting Graves disease. Time point in this sample: newly diagnosed GD, antithyroid drugs for less than 3 months. The authors made the TCR library using RNA they extracted from PBMCs. Arm-PCR of CDR3 regions and iRepertoire HTBI primers were the basis on which TCR beta libraries were built. Via MiXCR, TCRdb re-called the multiplex PCR reads, giving one row per CDR3 protein. This sample yields over 500,000 distinct CDR3 sequences, of which 16% are seen a single time; about 18% belongs to the top ten. This sample was shared with a second study, whose subject was T cells in Graves' hyperthyroidism and ophthalmopathy.

The source material was peripheral blood mononuclear cells (PBMCs), sampled at new diagnosis, from a patient treated with antithyroid drugs. The receptors were gathered from a woman under 40 with Graves disease.

Note on this clonotype: One end of the junction does not line up with germline, which may come from a read error. This chain links TRBV25-1 with TRBJ1-1; D ambiguous. The CDR3 spans 14 residues. Germline assignment: CDR1 MGHDK and CDR2 SYGVNS. The CDR3 DNA is TGTGCCAGCAGTCCCACCGCCCTTAGCACTGAAGCTTCCTTT. Amino acids: CASSPTALSTEASF.

This clonotype came up many times. The chain links TRBV29-1 to TRBJ2-3; 11 bases line up with TRBD1. This CDR3 is built from 14 residues. Germline V lookup: CDR1 SQVTM, CDR2 ANQGSEA. J lost 2 bases, V lost 4 bases, and 2 bases had no gene match. CDR3 bases: TGCAGCGTTGCGGGACAGGGGGACACAGATACGCAGTATTTT. Residues: CSVAGQGDTDTQYF.

This chain links TRBV6-1 with TRBJ1-5; D ambiguous. Per germline, CDR1 MNHNS and CDR2 SASEGT. V was clipped by 0 bases and J by 6 bases, with 9 bases between them. The CDR3 sequence is 14 residues long. The CDR3 protein is CASSEAGGAQPQHF. CDR3 coding DNA: TGTGCCAGCAGTGAAGCTGGTGGCGCTCAGCCCCAGCATTTT.

The V and J genes are TRBV6-1 and TRBJ2-2; the D gene could be TRBD1 or TRBD2 (6 bases each). V was pared by 6 bases and J by 4 bases, with 15 bases between. The CDR3 contains 15 residues. The germline V gene has CDR1 MNHNS and CDR2 SASEGT. CDR3 sequence (DNA): TGTGCCAGCAGCCCCCGGAGGGGGGCCACCGGGGAGCTGTTTTTT. Translating gives CASSPRRGATGELFF.

This clonotype showed up many times. This chain uses TRBV27 with TRBJ1-5, with 7 bases matching TRBD1. Looked up from germline, CDR1 is MNHEY and CDR2 is SMNVEV (reference sequence). The V segment lost 2 bases and the J segment 5 bases; nucleotides outside the gene matches: 6. The length of the CDR3 is 15 residues. The CDR3 sequence: CASSLGGTEYQPQHF. CDR3 sequence (DNA): TGTGCCAGCAGTTTAGGTGGGACAGAGTATCAGCCCCAGCATTTT.

The chain employs TRBV5-6 and TRBJ1-2; D is undetermined. The V gene's germline CDR1 is SGHDT and CDR2 YYEEEE. The CDR3 sequence is 13 residues long. Trimming stripped 6 bases from V and 9 bases from J, with 18 bases between. CDR3 nucleotide sequence: TGTGCCAGCACCTCGACCGCTTTGAGCCGCTACACCTTC. It translates to CASTSTALSRYTF.